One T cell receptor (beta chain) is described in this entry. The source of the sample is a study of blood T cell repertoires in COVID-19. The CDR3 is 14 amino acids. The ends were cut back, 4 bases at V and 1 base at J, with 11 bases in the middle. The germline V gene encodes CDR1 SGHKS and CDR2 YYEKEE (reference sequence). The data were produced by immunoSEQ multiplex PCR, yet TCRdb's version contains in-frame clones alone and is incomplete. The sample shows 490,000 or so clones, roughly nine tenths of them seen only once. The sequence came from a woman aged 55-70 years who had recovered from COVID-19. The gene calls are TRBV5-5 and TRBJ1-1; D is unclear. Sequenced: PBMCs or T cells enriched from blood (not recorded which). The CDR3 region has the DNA TGTGCCAGCAGCCATTTGCGACAGAACACTGAAGCTTTCTTT. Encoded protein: CASSHLRQNTEAFF.